This T cell receptor (beta chain) was sequenced for a study of shared clonotypes between healthy human individuals. The wider study: Sampling drew on donors who were a couple of women and a few men aged 18 to 49. Study-level results: The authors sampled blood alone, and tissue repertoires likely differ.

V was shortened by 5 bases and J by 7 bases, with 16 bases between the two germline ends. This CDR3 contains 14 residues. CDR1 is SGHDT and CDR2 is YYEEEE in the germline V gene. Naive CD8 cells lacked CD45RO, underwent positive selection for CCR7 and left out terminally differentiated effector memory CD45RA+ cells. Healthy HIV-negative adults without recent acute infections or vaccinations served as donors. Running of the assay took place at deep level. Profiling relied on immunoSEQ multiplex PCR, and the TCRdb table lists in-frame clones only, not all of them. The table records more than 2 million clones, around 96% of them present only once. Remarks on this clone: The antigen remains undetermined.

This sequence was found in a man between 18 and 35 years old in good health. Sequencing input: naive CD8+ T cells sorted from blood. The rearrangement joins TRBV5-6 to TRBJ2-1, with D unresolved. The CDR3, as DNA: TGTGCCAGCAGTCTGAACCTCAATGGTAATGAGCAGTTCTTC. Translation gives CASSLNLNGNEQFF.